This T cell receptor beta chain was sequenced during a study of CD8+CD57+ T cells in acquired aplastic anemia (dated by TCRdb to the late 2010s). A note on the overall study: Extracted DNA from sorted CD4+ and CD8+ cells averaged about 3.4 ug, ranging from roughly 0.17 to 30 ug. CD8+CD57+ expansion was defined as a frequency above the mean frequency observed in healthy subjects. Here is what the overall study found, with its caveats: Patients and healthy controls showed no significant difference in CD8+ Simpson's diversity (P=0.060). Although 25 to 30 CD8+ CDR3 sequences were shared by patients and controls, these sequences appeared highly expressed in patients and within the immunodominant clones of patients.

The CDR3 contains 16 residues, cysteine and phenylalanine counted. Kept here is only the CDR3 DNA, which spans 48 bases and is read in frame from base 1. The germline V gene encodes CDR1 DFQATT and CDR2 SNEGSKA (reference sequence). Flow cytometry had shown CD8+CD57+ cell expansion in the patients selected for sequencing. Every patient had a diagnosis of severe acquired aplastic anemia based on International Study of Aplastic Anemia and Agranulocytosis and Camitta criteria. Patients had received no therapy at the time of blood sampling. In this study, sorted CD4+ and CD8+ T cells from the blood of healthy subjects and of severe aplastic anemia patients had their TCR repertoires deep-sequenced. Patients were enrolled in the USA under clinicaltrials.gov protocols 00001620, 01623167, 00001397, 00071045, 00081523 and 00961064. Ficoll-Paque density gradient centrifugation was used to isolate peripheral blood mononuclear cells. Before DNA was extracted, CD4+ and CD8+ T cells were sorted using either FACS or magnetic beads.

Genomic DNA was used as template for profiling of TCR beta VDJ combinations and CDR3 sequences. An Illumina HiSeq 2000 was used for TCR repertoire sequencing. On the study's bioinformatics: Repertoires were assessed using TRBV/TRBJ rearrangement plots, CDR3 size and DJ length profiles, and Simpson's diversity index. The immunodominant clone was defined as the most abundant DNA sequence in deep sequencing data. CDR3 amino acid sequences were screened for sharing across subjects and compared with published repertoires and the VDJdb database. TCRdb redid the processing of the public reads, applying fastp at Q25 and MiXCR, and retained in-frame beta chains. Each entry is one CDR3 protein sequence, shown with its most common DNA and genes. These V and J calls originate from TCRdb's pipeline instead of the authors' own analysis. For this sample there are 160,000 or so distinct CDR3 sequences; over 70% appear just once. The ten largest make up 35% to 50% of the sample.

A remark on this clonotype: The target of this receptor is not known. The junction departs from germline at one end; a sequencing error may be responsible.

Sequencing input: sorted CD4+, CD8+, or CD8+CD57+ T cells (not recorded which) from PBMCs. The TCR originated in a human donor with aplastic anemia. The chain is encoded by TRBV20-1 joined to TRBJ2-7; 9 junctional bases match TRBD2. The bases read TGCAGTGCTAGGGCACCCCTCTGGACTAGCGTTTACGAGCCGTACTTC. This is translated as CSARAPLWTSVYEPYF.